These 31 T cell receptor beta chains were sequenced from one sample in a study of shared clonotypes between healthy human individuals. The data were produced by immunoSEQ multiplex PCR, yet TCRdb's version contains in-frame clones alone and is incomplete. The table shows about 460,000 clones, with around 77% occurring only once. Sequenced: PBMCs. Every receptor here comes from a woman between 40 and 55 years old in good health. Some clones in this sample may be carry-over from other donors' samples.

CDR3 DNA sequence: TGTGCCAGCAGCTTAGGGCCAGAAGAGACCCAGTACTTC. Its protein product is CASSLGPEETQYF. V and J are TRBV7-2 and TRBJ2-5; D not certain. V lost 1 base to trimming and J lost 3 bases, with 6 bases between them. Looked up from germline, CDR1 is SGHTA and CDR2 is FQGNSA. This CDR3 spans 13 amino acids.

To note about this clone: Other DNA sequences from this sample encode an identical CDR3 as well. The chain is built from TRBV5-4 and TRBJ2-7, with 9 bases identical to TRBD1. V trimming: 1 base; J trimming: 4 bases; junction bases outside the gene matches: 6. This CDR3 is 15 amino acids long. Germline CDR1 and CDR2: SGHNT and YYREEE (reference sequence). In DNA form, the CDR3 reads TGTGCCAGCAGCTTGCCGGGACAGGGTGCATACGAGCAGTACTTC. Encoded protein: CASSLPGQGAYEQYF.

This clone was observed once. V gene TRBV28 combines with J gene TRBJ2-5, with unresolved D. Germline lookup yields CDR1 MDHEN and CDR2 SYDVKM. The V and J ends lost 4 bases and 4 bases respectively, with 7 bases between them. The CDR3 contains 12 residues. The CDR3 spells CASSYLGETQYF. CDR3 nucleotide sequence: TGTGCCAGCAGTTATCTGGGAGAGACCCAGTACTTC.

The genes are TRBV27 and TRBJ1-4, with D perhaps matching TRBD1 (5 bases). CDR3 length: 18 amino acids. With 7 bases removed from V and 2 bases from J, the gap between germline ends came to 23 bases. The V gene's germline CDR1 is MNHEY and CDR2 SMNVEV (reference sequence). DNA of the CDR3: TGTGCCAGCAAAAAGGGCCCGCGACCCCGGGGGACTAATGAAAAACTGTTTTTT. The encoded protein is CASKKGPRPRGTNEKLFF.

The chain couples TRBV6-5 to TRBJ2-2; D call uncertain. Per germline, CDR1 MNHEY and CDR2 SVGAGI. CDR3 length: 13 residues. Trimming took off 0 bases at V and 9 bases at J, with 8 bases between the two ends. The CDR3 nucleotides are TGTGCCAGCAGTTACTCGGTTTTCCGGGAGCTGTTTTTT. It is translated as CASSYSVFRELFF.

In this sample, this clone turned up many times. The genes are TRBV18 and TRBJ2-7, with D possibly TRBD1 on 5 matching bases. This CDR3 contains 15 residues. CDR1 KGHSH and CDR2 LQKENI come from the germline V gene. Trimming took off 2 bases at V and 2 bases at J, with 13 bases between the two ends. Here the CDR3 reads CASSPGQGPTYEQYF. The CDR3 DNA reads TGTGCCAGCTCACCAGGGCAGGGCCCCACCTACGAGCAGTACTTC.

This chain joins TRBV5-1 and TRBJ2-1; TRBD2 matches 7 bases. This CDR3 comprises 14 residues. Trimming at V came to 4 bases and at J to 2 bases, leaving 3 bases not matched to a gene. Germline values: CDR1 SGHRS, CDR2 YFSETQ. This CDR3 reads CASSLADAYNEQFF. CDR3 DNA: TGCGCCAGCAGCCTAGCGGATGCCTACAATGAGCAGTTCTTC.

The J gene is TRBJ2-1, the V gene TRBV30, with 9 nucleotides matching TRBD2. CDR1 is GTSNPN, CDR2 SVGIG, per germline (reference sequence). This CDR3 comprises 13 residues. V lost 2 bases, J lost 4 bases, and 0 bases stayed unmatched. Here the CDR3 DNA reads TGTGCCTGGAGTAGCGGGAGGTACAATGAGCAGTTCTTC. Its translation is CAWSSGRYNEQFF.

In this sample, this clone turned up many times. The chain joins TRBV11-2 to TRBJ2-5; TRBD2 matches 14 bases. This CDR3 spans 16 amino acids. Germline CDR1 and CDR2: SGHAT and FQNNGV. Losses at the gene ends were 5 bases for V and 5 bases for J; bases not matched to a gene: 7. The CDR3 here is CASSQGLAGEGETQYF. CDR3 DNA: TGTGCCAGCAGCCAGGGACTAGCGGGAGAGGGTGAGACCCAGTACTTC.

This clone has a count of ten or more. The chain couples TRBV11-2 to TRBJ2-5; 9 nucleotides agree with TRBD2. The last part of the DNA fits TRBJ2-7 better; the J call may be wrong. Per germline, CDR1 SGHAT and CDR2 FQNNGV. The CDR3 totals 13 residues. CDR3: CASGGRAISEQYF. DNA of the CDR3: TGTGCCAGCGGCGGGAGGGCCATCAGCGAGCAGTACTTC.

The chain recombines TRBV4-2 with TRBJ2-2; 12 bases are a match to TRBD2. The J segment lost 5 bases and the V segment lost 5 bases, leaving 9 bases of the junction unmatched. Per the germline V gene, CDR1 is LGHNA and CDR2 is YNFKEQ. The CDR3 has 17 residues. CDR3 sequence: CASSLSTSGSWTGELFF. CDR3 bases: TGTGCCAGCAGCTTATCGACTAGCGGGAGTTGGACCGGGGAGCTGTTTTTT.

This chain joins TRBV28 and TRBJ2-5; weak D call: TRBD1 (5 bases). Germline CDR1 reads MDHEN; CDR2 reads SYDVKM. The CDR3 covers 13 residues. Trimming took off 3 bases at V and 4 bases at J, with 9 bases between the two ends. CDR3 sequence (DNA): TGTGCCAGCAGTTTTAGTGGGGCAGAGACCCAGTACTTC. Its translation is CASSFSGAETQYF.

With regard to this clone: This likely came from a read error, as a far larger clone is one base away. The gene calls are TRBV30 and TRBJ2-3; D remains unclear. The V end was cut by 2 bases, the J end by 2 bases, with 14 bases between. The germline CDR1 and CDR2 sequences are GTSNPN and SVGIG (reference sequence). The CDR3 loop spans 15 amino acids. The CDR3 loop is CAWSTLSGVTDTQYF. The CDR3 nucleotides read TGTGCCTGGAGTACCCTCTCGGGCGTCACAGATACGCAGTATTTT. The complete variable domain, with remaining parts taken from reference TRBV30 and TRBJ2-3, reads SQTIHQWPATLVQPVGSPLSLECTVEGTSNPNLYWYRQAAGRGLQLLFYSVGIGQISSEVPQNLSASRPQDRQFILSSKKLLLSDSGFYLCAWSTLSGVTDTQYFGPGTRLTVL.

CDR3 DNA sequence: TGTGCCATCAGTGAGTCGAAAACCAGGCTCCTATATGGCTACACCTTC. Protein product: CAISESKTRLLYGYTF. The chain links TRBV10-3 to TRBJ1-2, with D hard to call. Germline CDR1 and CDR2: ENHRY and SYGVKD. The CDR3 totals 16 residues. V lost 0 bases to trimming and J lost 5 bases, with 16 bases between them.

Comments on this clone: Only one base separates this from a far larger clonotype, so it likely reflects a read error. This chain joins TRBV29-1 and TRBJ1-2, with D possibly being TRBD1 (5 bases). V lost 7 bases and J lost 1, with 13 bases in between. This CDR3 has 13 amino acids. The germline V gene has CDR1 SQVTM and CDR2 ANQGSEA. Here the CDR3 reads CSADRGGNYGYTF. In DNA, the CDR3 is TGCAGCGCTGATAGGGGAGGTAACTATGGCTACACCTTC.

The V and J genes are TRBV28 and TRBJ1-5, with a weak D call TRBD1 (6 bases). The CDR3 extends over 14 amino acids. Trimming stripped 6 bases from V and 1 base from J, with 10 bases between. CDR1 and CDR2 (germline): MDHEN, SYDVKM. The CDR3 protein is CASSRGQSNQPQHF. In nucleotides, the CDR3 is TGTGCCAGCAGCCGCGGACAGAGCAATCAGCCCCAGCATTTT.

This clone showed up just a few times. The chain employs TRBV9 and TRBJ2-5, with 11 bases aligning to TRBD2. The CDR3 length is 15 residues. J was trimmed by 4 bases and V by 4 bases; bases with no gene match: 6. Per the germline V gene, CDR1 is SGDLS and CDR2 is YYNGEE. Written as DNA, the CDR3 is TGTGCCAGCAGCTCACTAGCGGGAGCGGGAGAGACCCAGTACTTC. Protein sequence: CASSSLAGAGETQYF.

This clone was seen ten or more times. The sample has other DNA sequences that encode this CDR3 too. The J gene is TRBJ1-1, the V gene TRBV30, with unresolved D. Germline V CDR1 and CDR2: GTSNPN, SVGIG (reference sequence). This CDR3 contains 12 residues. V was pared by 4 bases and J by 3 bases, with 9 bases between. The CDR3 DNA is TGTGCCTGGAACCCTGGGGACACTGAAGCTTTCTTT. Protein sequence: CAWNPGDTEAFF. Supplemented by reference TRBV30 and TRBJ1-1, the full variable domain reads SQTIHQWPATLVQPVGSPLSLECTVEGTSNPNLYWYRQAAGRGLQLLFYSVGIGQISSEVPQNLSASRPQDRQFILSSKKLLLSDSGFYLCAWNPGDTEAFFGQGTRLTVV.

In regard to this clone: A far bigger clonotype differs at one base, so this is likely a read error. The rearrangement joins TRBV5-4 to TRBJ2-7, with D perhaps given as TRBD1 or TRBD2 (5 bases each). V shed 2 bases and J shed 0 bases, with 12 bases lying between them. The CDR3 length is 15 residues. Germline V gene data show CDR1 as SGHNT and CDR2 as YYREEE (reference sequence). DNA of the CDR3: TGTGCCAGCAGCTTAGACGGGGCGAGCTCCTACGAGCAGTACTTC. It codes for CASSLDGASSYEQYF.

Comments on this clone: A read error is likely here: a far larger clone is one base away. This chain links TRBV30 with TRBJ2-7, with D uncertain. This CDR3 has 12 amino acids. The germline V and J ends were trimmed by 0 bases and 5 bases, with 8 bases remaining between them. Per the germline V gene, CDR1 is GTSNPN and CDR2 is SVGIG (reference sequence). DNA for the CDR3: TGTGCCTGGAGTGTTACACCCCACGAGCAGTACTTC. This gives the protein CAWSVTPHEQYF.

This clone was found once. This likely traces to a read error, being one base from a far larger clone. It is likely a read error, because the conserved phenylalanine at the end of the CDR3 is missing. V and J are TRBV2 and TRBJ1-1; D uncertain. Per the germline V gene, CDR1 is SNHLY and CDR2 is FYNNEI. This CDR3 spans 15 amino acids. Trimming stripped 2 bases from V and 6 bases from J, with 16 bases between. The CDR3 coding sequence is TGTGCCAGCAGTGAAACTAAGCTAGGGTTCCCTGAAGCTTTCTCT. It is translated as CASSETKLGFPEAFS.

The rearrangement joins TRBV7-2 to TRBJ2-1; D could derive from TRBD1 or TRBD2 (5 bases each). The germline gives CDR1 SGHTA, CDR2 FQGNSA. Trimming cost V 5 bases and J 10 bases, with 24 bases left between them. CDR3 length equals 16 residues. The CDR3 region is CASSPTPGRVQWEQFF. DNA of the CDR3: TGTGCCAGCAGCCCAACTCCGGGACGGGTACAATGGGAGCAGTTCTTC.

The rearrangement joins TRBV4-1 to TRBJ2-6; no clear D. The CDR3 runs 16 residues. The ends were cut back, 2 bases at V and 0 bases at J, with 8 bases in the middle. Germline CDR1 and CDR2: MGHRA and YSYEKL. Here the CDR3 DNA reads TGCGCCAGCAGCCAATTACATTACTCTGGGGCCAACGTCCTGACTTTC. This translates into CASSQLHYSGANVLTF.

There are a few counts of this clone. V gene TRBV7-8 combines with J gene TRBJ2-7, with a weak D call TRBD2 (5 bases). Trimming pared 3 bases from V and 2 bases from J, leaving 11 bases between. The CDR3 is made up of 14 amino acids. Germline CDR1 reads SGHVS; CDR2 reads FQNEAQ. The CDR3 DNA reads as TGTGCCAGCAGCTTGACTATCTCTACCTACGAGCAGTACTTC. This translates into CASSLTISTYEQYF.

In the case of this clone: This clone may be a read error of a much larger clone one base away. The CDR3 nucleotides read TGCGCCACCACTGAGAGGGCTGGGGCCAACGTCCTGACTTTC. It translates to CATTERAGANVLTF. The J gene is TRBJ2-6, the V gene TRBV5-1; TRBD2 might be the D (5 bases). The germline V and J ends were trimmed by 9 bases and 2 bases, with 12 bases remaining between them. The germline CDR1 and CDR2 sequences are SGHRS and YFSETQ. The CDR3 covers 14 residues.

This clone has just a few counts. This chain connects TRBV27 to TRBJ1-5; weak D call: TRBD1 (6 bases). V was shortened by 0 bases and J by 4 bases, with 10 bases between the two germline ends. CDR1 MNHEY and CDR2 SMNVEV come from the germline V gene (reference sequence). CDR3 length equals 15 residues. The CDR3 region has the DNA TGTGCCAGCAGTTTATCCGGACAGTCTAATCAGCCCCAGCATTTT. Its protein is CASSLSGQSNQPQHF.

DNA for the CDR3: TGTGCCACCAGCAACGGGTGGGGGGGCCCCTATCAGCCCCAGCATTTT. Encoded protein: CATSNGWGGPYQPQHF. The V call is TRBV15, the J call TRBJ1-5; TRBD1 might be the D (6 bases). The CDR3 has 16 amino acids. The ends were cut back, 4 bases at V and 5 bases at J, with 18 bases in the middle. Germline V gene data show CDR1 as LNHNV and CDR2 as YYDKDF (reference sequence).

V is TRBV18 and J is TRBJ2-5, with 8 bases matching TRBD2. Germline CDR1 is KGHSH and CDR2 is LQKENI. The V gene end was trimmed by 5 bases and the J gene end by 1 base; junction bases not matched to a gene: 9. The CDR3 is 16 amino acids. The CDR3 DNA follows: TGTGCCAGCTCATCGACCCCACTAGCGGCCCAAGAGACCCAGTACTTC. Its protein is CASSSTPLAAQETQYF.

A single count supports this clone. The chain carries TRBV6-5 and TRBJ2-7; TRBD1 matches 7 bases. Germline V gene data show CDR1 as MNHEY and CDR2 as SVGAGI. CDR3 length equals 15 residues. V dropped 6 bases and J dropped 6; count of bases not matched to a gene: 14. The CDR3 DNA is TGTGCCAGCAGCCCAGGGACAGCCTCTTGGGGCGAGCAGTACTTC. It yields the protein CASSPGTASWGEQYF.

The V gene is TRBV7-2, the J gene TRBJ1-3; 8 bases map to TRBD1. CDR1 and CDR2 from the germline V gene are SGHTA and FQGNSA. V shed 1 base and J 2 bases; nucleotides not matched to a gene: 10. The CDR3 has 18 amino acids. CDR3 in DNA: TGTGCCAGCAGCTTAGAGGGAACGGACAGGGTGACTGGAAACACCATATATTTT. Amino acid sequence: CASSLEGTDRVTGNTIYF.

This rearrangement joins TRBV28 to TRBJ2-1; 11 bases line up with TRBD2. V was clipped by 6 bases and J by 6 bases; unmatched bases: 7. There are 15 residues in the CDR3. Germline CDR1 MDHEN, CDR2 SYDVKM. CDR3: CASSPTSGSSNEQFF. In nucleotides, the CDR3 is TGTGCCAGCAGCCCAACTAGCGGGAGTAGCAATGAGCAGTTCTTC.